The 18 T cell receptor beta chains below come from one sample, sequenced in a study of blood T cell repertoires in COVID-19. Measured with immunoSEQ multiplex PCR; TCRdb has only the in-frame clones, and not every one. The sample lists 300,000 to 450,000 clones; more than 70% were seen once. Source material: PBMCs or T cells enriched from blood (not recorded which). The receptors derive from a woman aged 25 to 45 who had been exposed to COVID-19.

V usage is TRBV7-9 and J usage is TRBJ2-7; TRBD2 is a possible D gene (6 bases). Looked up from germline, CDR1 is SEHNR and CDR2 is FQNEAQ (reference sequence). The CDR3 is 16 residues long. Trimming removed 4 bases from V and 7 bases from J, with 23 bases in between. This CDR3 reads CASSSLTEGFMGEQYF. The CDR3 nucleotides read TGTGCCAGCAGCTCCCTGACGGAGGGCTTCATGGGAGAGCAGTACTTC.

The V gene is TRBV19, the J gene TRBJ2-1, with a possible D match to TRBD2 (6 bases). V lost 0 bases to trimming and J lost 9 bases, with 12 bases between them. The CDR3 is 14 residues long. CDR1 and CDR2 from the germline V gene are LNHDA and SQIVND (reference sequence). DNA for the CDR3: TGTGCCAGTAGTATAGATGGTTTGCGGGGTGAGCAGTTCTTC. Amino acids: CASSIDGLRGEQFF.

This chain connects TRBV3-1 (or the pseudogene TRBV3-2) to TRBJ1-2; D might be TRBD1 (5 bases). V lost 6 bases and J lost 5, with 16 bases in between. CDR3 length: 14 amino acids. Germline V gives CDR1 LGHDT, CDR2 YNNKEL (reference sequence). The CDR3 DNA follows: TGTGCCAGCAGGGGGCGGGGCCGGATGTATGGCTACACCTTC. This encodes CASRGRGRMYGYTF.

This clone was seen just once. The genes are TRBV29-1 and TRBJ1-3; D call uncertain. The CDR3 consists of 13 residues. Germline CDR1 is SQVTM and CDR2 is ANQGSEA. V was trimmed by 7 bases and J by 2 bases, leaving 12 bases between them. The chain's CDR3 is CSATPAAGNTIYF. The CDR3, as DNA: TGCAGCGCTACCCCTGCGGCTGGAAACACCATATATTTT.

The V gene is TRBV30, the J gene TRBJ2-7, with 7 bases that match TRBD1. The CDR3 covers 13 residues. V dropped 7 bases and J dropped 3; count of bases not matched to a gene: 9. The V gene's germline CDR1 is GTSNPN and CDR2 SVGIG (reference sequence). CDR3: CALLSQGDYEQYF. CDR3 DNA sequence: TGTGCCTTACTTTCCCAGGGGGACTACGAGCAGTACTTC.

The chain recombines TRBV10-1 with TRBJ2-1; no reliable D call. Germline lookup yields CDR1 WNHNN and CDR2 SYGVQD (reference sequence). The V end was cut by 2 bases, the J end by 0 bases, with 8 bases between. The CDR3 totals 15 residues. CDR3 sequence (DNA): TGCGCCAGCAGTGAGGGCCCGGGCTCCTACAATGAGCAGTTCTTC. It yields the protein CASSEGPGSYNEQFF.

This CDR3 reads CASSTWGGQPQHF. Written as DNA, the CDR3 is TGTGCCAGCAGTACATGGGGGGGCCAGCCCCAGCATTTT. The chain is built from TRBV6-4 and TRBJ1-5; tentatively, D is TRBD1 (6 bases). V shed 5 bases and J shed 7 bases, with 12 bases lying between them. Looked up from germline, CDR1 is MRHNA and CDR2 is SNTAGT. CDR3 length equals 13 residues.

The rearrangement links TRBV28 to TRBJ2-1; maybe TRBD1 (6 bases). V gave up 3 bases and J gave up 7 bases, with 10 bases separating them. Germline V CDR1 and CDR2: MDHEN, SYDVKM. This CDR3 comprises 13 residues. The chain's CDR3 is CASSLTGLNEQFF. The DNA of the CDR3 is TGTGCCAGCAGTTTGACAGGTTTGAATGAGCAGTTCTTC.

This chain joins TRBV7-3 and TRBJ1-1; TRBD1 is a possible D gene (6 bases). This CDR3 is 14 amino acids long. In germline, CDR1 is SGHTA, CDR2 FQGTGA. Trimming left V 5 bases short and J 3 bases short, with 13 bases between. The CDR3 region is CASSQGGADTEAFF. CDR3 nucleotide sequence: TGTGCCAGCAGCCAAGGGGGTGCGGACACTGAAGCTTTCTTT.

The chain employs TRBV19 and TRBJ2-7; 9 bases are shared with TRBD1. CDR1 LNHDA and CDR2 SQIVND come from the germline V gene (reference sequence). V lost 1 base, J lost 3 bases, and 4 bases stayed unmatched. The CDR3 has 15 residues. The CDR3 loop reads CASSIGGTGFYEQYF. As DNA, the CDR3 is TGTGCCAGTAGTATAGGAGGGACAGGGTTCTACGAGCAGTACTTC.

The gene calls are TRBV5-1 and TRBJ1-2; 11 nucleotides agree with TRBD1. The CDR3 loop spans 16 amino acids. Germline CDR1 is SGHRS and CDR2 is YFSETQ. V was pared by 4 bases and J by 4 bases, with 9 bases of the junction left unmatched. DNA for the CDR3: TGCGCCAGCAGCCCCGGGTGGACAGGGGGCATCTATGGCTACACCTTC. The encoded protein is CASSPGWTGGIYGYTF.

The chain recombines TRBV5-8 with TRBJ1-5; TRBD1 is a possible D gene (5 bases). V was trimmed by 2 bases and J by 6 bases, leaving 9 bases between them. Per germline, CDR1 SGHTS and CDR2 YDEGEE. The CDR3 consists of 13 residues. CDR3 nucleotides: TGTGCCAGCAGCTTATGGGGGGGTCAGCCCCAGCATTTT. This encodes CASSLWGGQPQHF.

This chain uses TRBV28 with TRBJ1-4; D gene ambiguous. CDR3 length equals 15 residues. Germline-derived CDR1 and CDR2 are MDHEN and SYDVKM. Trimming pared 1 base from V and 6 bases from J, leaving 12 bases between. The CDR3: CASSLFRRVDEKLFF. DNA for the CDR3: TGTGCCAGCAGTTTATTTCGGAGAGTAGATGAAAAACTGTTTTTT.

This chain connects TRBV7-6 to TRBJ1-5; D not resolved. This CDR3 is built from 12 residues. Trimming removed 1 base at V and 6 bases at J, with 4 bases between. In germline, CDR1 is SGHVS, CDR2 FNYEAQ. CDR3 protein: CASSLGGQPQHF. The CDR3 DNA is TGTGCCAGCAGCTTAGGAGGTCAGCCCCAGCATTTT.

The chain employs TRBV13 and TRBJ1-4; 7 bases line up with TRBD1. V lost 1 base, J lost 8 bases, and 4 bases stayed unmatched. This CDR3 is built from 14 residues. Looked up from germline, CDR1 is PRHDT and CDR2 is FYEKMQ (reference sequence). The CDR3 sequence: CASSLEGGGEKLFF. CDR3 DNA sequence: TGTGCCAGCAGCTTAGAAGGGGGCGGGGAAAAACTGTTTTTT.

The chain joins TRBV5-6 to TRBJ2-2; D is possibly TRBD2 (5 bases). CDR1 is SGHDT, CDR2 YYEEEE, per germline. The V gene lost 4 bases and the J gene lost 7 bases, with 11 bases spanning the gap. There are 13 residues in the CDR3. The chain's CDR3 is CASSPERIGELFF. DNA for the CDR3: TGTGCCAGCAGCCCCGAGCGGATCGGGGAGCTGTTTTTT.

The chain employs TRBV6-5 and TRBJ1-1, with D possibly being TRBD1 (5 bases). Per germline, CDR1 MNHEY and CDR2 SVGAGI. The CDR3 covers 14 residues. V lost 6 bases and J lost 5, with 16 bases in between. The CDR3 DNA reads TGTGCCAGCAGGAGAGGTCAGGGAGGAACTGAAGCTTTCTTT. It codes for CASRRGQGGTEAFF.

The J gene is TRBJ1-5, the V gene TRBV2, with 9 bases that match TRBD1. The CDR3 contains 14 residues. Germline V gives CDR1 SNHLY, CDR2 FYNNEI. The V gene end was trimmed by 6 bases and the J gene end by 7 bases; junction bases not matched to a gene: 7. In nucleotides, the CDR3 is TGTGCCAGCAGGGAAACAGGGGGCTGGCAGCCCCAGCATTTT. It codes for CASRETGGWQPQHF.